A single sample is the source of the 9 T cell receptor beta chains below, sequenced in a study of blood T cell repertoires in COVID-19. Sequenced by immunoSEQ multiplex PCR; TCRdb stores in-frame clones only, minus some. Here the sample spans about 100,000 clones, 70% to 80% being singletons. Sequences were obtained from peripheral blood. The receptors originated from a man in his sixties with active or convalescent COVID-19.

The chain combines TRBV11-2 with TRBJ2-2; 9 bases are a match to TRBD2. This CDR3 spans 16 amino acids. Germline CDR1 is SGHAT and CDR2 is FQNNGV. The junction had 10 bases not matched to a gene; V was cut back by 5 bases and J by 6 bases. This CDR3 is CASSPRNSGSSGELFF. The CDR3 nucleotides are TGTGCCAGCAGCCCCCGAAATAGCGGGAGCTCCGGGGAGCTGTTTTTT.

V gene TRBV9 combines with J gene TRBJ2-3; D remains unclear. Trimming pared 3 bases from V and 2 bases from J, leaving 4 bases between. There are 12 residues in the CDR3. Germline CDR1 and CDR2: SGDLS and YYNGEE. CDR3 in DNA: TGTGCCAGCAGCGCCCACACAGATACGCAGTATTTT. This sequence encodes CASSAHTDTQYF.

The chain has TRBV10-3 and TRBJ1-3, with D possibly matching TRBD1 (5 bases). Germline-derived CDR1 and CDR2 are ENHRY and SYGVKD. Trimming stripped 6 bases from V and 0 bases from J, with 12 bases between. The CDR3 covers 15 residues. The CDR3 nucleotides are TGTGCCATCAGACCTCAGGGATTCTCTGGAAACACCATATATTTT. The encoded protein is CAIRPQGFSGNTIYF.

The chain couples TRBV11-3 to TRBJ2-1, with 12 bases fitting TRBD2. The CDR3 consists of 15 residues. The trim removed 4 bases at V and 8 bases at J, leaving 6 bases unmatched. Germline V lookup: CDR1 SGHNT, CDR2 YENEEA. The CDR3 DNA is TGTGCCAGCAGCTCGGGACTAGCGGGTGGTTATGAGCAGTTCTTC. It translates to CASSSGLAGGYEQFF.

The CDR3 coding sequence is TGTGCTAGTGGTTTGGAGCGACTAGCGGGTTACAATGAGCAGTTCTTC. It encodes CASGLERLAGYNEQFF. This chain uses TRBV12-5 with TRBJ2-1; 10 positions match TRBD2. Trimming at V came to 1 base and at J to 4 bases, leaving 4 bases not matched to a gene. Looked up from germline, CDR1 is LGHNT and CDR2 is FRNRAP. CDR3 length: 16 residues.

The DNA for the CDR3 is TGTGCCAGCAGTTTTAGACAGGGGAATTCTGGGGCCAACGTCCTGACTTTC. It translates to CASSFRQGNSGANVLTF. The rearrangement joins TRBV28 to TRBJ2-6, with 8 bases aligning to TRBD1. V dropped 3 bases and J dropped 1; count of bases not matched to a gene: 5. Germline V gene sequence: CDR1 MDHEN, CDR2 SYDVKM. The CDR3 has 17 amino acids.

CDR3 sequence reads: CASSPQGFNSPLHF. The CDR3 nucleotides read TGTGCCAGCTCACCACAGGGGTTTAATTCACCCCTCCACTTT. The chain is built from TRBV18 and TRBJ1-6, with D tentatively TRBD1 (5 bases). Germline V gene data show CDR1 as KGHSH and CDR2 as LQKENI. The CDR3 covers 14 residues. V lost 1 base and J lost 6, with 7 bases in between.

This CDR3 is CASSSWGTGGINEQFF. The CDR3 DNA follows: TGTGCCAGTAGTAGTTGGGGTACAGGGGGCATCAATGAGCAGTTCTTC. This sequence joins TRBV19 and TRBJ2-1, with 9 bases lining up with TRBD1. Germline V gives CDR1 LNHDA, CDR2 SQIVND (reference sequence). CDR3 size: 16 residues. J was trimmed by 6 bases and V by 4 bases; bases with no gene match: 10.

CDR3 loop: CASQRGRNSPLHF. CDR3 bases: TGTGCCAGCCAGCGGGGCAGAAATTCACCCCTCCACTTT. The chain couples TRBV7-6 to TRBJ1-6; D is possibly TRBD1 (5 bases). This CDR3 region has 13 residues. Germline V gene data show CDR1 as SGHVS and CDR2 as FNYEAQ. The V end was cut by 8 bases, the J end by 7 bases, with 12 bases between.